This T cell receptor beta chain was recovered during a study of blood T cell repertoires in COVID-19. Study-level information: The samples span acute and convalescent COVID-19 from the United States, Italy and Spain.

The cohort comprised adults aged roughly 18 to 95 years residing in around 25 US areas. The table came from immunoSEQ multiplex PCR; TCRdb's copy has only in-frame clones and leaves some out. Here the sample spans 270,000 or so clones, around 90% being singletons. V shed 3 bases and J shed 2 bases, with 14 bases lying between them. The CDR3 has 15 amino acids. Germline CDR1 and CDR2: MGHRA and YSYEKL. The sequence was collected from a middle-aged woman with acute COVID-19. Specimen: PBMCs or T cells enriched from blood (not recorded which). This chain links TRBV4-1 with TRBJ2-7, with a weak D call TRBD1 (6 bases). This CDR3 is CASSHNDKGAYEQYF. CDR3 sequence (DNA): TGCGCCAGCAGCCACAACGATAAGGGGGCCTACGAGCAGTACTTC.